Below, 10 T cell receptor beta chains from the same sample are listed, as sequenced in a study of T cell changes during pregnancy in multiple sclerosis. The data were produced by immunoSEQ multiplex PCR, yet TCRdb's version contains in-frame clones alone and is incomplete. The repertoire consists of some 130,000 clones, with 95% to 98% occurring once and the leading ten covering about 0.45%. Sample: peripheral blood, taken after pregnancy. The source of these receptors is a female donor with multiple sclerosis, enrolled in a pregnancy study.

A single count supports this clone. The V gene is TRBV6-5, the J gene TRBJ2-7; D is ambiguous. V was clipped by 10 bases and J by 3 bases, with 13 bases between them. Per the germline V gene, CDR1 is MNHEY and CDR2 is SVGAGI. The CDR3 runs 12 residues. The CDR3 here is CATKTTLYEQYF. The CDR3 nucleotides read TGTGCCACCAAAACAACCCTCTACGAGCAGTACTTC.

The J gene is TRBJ2-3, the V gene TRBV7-2; the D gene is possibly TRBD2 (6 bases). This CDR3 contains 15 residues. The V end lost 2 bases, the J end lost 5 bases, and 14 bases lay between the germline ends. Germline V lookup: CDR1 SGHTA, CDR2 FQGNSA. This chain's CDR3 is CASSLNMGAGDTQYF. The CDR3 coding sequence is TGTGCCAGCAGCTTAAACATGGGAGCGGGAGATACGCAGTATTTT. The whole variable domain, remainder taken from reference TRBV7-2 and TRBJ2-3, is GAGVSQSPSNKVTEKGKDVELRCDPISGHTALYWYRQSLGQGLEFLIYFQGNSAPDKSGLPSDRFSAERTGGSVSTLTIQRTQQEDSAVYLCASSLNMGAGDTQYFGPGTRLTVL.

V is TRBV27 and J is TRBJ1-1, with 7 bases matching TRBD1. Germline-derived CDR1 and CDR2 are MNHEY and SMNVEV (reference sequence). J lost 10 bases, V lost 6 bases, and 11 bases had no gene match. This CDR3 contains 13 residues. The CDR3 nucleotides are TGTGCCAGCAGCGTCAACAGGGGATTAATAGCTTTCTTT. This gives the protein CASSVNRGLIAFF.

The V and J genes are TRBV7-9 and TRBJ2-7; 11 nucleotides match TRBD1. The CDR3 is made up of 13 amino acids. V trimming: 5 bases; J trimming: 7 bases; junction bases outside the gene matches: 4. Germline CDR1 reads SEHNR; CDR2 reads FQNEAQ (reference sequence). CDR3 in amino acids: CASSGQGAGEQYF. Here the CDR3 DNA reads TGTGCCAGCAGCGGACAGGGGGCAGGAGAGCAGTACTTC.

The chain employs TRBV5-1 and TRBJ1-1; 10 bases match TRBD1. The germline gives CDR1 SGHRS, CDR2 YFSETQ. The CDR3 runs to 14 residues. V lost 4 bases, J lost 5 bases, and 5 bases stayed unmatched. This CDR3 reads CASSPGQGVTEAFF. CDR3 DNA sequence: TGCGCCAGCAGCCCCGGACAGGGGGTGACTGAAGCTTTCTTT.

The rearrangement uses TRBV7-2 and TRBJ2-5; 8 bases match TRBD1. The CDR3 length is 14 residues. Germline values: CDR1 SGHTA, CDR2 FQGNSA. J was trimmed by 2 bases and V by 4 bases; bases with no gene match: 3. DNA of the CDR3: TGTGCCAGCAGCTATGACAGGGGACAAGAGACCCAGTACTTC. Its translation: CASSYDRGQETQYF.

V is TRBV19 and J is TRBJ1-1; TRBD1 matches 12 bases. The germline V gene has CDR1 LNHDA and CDR2 SQIVND (reference sequence). Unmatched junction bases numbered 13, after V lost 5 bases and J lost 0 bases. The CDR3 runs to 19 residues. The CDR3 DNA is TGTGCCAGTAGTCGCAAGGGACAGGGGGCCTTGTTTTTGAACACTGAAGCTTTCTTT. Its protein is CASSRKGQGALFLNTEAFF.

CDR3 in amino acids: CASRGRRDTEAFF. DNA of the CDR3: TGTGCCAGCAGGGGGCGAAGGGACACTGAAGCTTTCTTT. The chain uses TRBV11-2 and TRBJ1-1; D may be TRBD1 (5 bases). The CDR3 spans 13 residues. Trimming removed 6 bases at V and 3 bases at J, with 11 bases between. Per germline, CDR1 SGHAT and CDR2 FQNNGV. Combining the CDR3 with reference TRBV11-2 and TRBJ1-1 gives the whole variable domain EAGVAQSPRYKIIEKRQSVAFWCNPISGHATLYWYQQILGQGPKLLIQFQNNGVVDDSQLPKDRFSAERLKGVDSTLKIQPAKLEDSAVYLCASRGRRDTEAFFGQGTRLTVV.

V gene TRBV5-6 combines with J gene TRBJ2-3, with TRBD1 matching 11 bases. With V trimmed by 4 bases and J by 6 bases, 13 bases remained unmatched. The CDR3 is 17 residues long. Germline assignment: CDR1 SGHDT and CDR2 YYEEEE. The CDR3 coding sequence is TGTGCCAGCAGCCCACGCCGGACAGGGGGCCTCCGGGATACGCAGTATTTT. It is translated as CASSPRRTGGLRDTQYF.

CDR3 DNA: TGTGCCAGCGGAGGACCGGTGACAGGGTCCTACGAGCAGTACTTC. The encoded protein is CASGGPVTGSYEQYF. The chain combines TRBV2 with TRBJ2-7; 7 positions agree with TRBD1. Germline CDR1 is SNHLY and CDR2 is FYNNEI. The CDR3 spans 15 residues. After removal of 8 bases from V and 1 base from J, the junction contained 11 bases not matched to a gene.